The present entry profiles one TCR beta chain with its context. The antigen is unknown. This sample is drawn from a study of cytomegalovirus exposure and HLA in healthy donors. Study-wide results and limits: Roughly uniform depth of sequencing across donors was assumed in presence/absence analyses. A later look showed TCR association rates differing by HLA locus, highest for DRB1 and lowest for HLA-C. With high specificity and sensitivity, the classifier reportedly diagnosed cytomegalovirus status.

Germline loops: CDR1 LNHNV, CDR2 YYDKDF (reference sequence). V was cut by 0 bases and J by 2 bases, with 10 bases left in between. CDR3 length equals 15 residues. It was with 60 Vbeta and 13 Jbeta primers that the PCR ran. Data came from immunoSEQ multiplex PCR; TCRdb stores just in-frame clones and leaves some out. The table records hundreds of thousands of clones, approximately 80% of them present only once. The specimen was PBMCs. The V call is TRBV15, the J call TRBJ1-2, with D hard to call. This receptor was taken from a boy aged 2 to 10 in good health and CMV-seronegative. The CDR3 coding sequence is TGTGCCACCAGCAGAGAACTGGGAGGAAACTATGGCTACACCTTC. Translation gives CATSRELGGNYGYTF. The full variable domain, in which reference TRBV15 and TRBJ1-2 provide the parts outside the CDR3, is DAMVIQNPRYQVTQFGKPVTLSCSQTLNHNVMYWYQQKSSQAPKLLFHYYDKDFNNEADTPDNFQSRRPNTSFCFLDIRSPGLGDTAMYLCATSRELGGNYGYTFGSGTRLTVV.